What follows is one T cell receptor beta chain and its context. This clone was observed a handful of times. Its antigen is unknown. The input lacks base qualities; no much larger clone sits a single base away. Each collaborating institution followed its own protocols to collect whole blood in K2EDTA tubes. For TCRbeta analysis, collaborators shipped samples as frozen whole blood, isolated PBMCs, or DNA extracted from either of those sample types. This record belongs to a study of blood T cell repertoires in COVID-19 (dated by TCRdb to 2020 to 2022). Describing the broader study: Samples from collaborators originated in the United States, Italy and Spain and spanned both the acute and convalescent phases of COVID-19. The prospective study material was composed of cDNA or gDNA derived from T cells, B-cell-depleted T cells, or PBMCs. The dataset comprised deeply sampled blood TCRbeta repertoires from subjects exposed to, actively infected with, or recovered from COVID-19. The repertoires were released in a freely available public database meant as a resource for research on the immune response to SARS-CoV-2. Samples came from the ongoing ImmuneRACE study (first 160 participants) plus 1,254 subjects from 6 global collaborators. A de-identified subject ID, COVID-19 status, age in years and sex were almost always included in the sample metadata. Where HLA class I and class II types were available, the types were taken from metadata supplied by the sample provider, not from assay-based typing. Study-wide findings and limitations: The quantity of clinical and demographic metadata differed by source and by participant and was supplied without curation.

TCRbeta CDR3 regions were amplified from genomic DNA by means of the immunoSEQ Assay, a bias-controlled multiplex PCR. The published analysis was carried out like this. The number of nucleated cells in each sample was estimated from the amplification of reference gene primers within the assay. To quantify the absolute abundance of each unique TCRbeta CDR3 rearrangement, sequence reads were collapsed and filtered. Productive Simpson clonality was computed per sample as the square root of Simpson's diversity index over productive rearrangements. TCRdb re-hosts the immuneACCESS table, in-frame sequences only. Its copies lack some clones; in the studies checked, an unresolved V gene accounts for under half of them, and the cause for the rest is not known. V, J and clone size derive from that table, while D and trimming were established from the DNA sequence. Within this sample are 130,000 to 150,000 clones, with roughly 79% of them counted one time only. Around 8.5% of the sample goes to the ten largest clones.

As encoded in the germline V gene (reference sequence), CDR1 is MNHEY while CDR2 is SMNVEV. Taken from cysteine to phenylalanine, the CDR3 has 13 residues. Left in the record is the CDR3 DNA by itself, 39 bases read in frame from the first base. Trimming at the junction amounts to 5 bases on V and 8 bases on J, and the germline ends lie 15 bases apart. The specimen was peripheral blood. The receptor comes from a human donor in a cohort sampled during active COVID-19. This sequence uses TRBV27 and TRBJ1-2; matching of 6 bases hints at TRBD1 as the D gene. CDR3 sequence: CASSPTGLEGYTF. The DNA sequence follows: TGTGCCAGCAGTCCTACAGGGCTTGAAGGCTACACCTTC.